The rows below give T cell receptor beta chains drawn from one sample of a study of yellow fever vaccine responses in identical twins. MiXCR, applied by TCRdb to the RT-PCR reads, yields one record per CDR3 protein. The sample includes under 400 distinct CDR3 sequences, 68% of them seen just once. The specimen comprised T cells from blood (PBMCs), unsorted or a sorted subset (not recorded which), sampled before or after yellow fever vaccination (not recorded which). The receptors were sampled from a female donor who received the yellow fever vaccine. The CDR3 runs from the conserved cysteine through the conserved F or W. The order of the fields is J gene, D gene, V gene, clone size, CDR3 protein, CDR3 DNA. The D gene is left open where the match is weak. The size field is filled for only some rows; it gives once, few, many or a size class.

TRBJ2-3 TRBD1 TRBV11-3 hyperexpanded CASSLQGATQYF TGTGCCAGCAGCTTACAGGGGGCTACGCAGTATTTT
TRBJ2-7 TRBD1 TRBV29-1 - CSVSGQGSYEQYF TGCAGCGTGTCTGGACAGGGGTCCTACGAGCAGTACTTC
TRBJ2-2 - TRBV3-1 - CASQGSPNTGELFF TGTGCCAGCCAGGGATCCCCGAACACCGGGGAGCTGTTTTTT
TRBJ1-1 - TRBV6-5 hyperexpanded CASSLTGNTEAFF TGTGCCAGCAGTTTGACAGGGAACACTGAAGCTTTCTTT
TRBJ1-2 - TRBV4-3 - CASSQDYSWGYTF TGCGCCAGCAGCCAAGATTACAGCTGGGGCTACACCTTC
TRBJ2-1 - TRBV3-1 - CASRGPHGDEQFF TGTGCCAGCAGGGGGCCCCACGGTGATGAGCAGTTCTTC
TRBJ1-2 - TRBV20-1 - CSARDWGNGYTF TGCAGTGCTAGAGATTGGGGGAATGGCTACACCTTC
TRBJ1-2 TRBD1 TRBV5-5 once CASSTTGFYGYTF TGTGCCAGCAGCACGACAGGGTTCTATGGCTACACCTTC
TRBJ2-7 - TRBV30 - CAWSPGGYYEQYF TGTGCCTGGAGCCCTGGGGGCTACTACGAGCAGTACTTC
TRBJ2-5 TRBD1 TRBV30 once CAWRQLGGQETQYF TGTGCCTGGAGACAGCTAGGGGGCCAGGAGACCCAGTACTTC
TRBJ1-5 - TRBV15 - CATSSSGSGQPQHF TGTGCCACCAGCAGCTCAGGGAGCGGTCAGCCCCAGCATTTT
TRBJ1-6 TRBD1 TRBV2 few CASLVQGAGLNSPLHF TGTGCCAGCCTTGTACAGGGGGCCGGATTGAATTCACCCCTCCACTTT
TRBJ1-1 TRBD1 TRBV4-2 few CASSLPTGGNTEAFF TGTGCCAGCAGCCTCCCGACAGGGGGGAACACTGAAGCTTTCTTT
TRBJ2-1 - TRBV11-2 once CASSPTGAGGPGGQFF TGTGCCAGCAGCCCGACAGGGGCGGGAGGTCCGGGAGGGCAGTTCTTC
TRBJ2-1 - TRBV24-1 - CATSDLYNEQFF TGTGCCACCAGTGACCTCTATAATGAGCAGTTCTTC
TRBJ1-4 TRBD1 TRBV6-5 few CASSYVTGGEEKLFF TGTGCCAGCAGTTACGTGACAGGGGGAGAAGAAAAACTGTTTTTT
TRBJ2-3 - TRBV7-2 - CASSFSGDNTDTQYF TGTGCCAGCAGCTTTAGCGGAGACAACACAGATACGCAGTATTTT
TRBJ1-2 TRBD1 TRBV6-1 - CASSVMGQGYGYTF TGTGCCAGCAGTGTCATGGGACAGGGGTATGGCTACACCTTC
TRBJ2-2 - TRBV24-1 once CATSLGANTGELFF TGTGCCACCTCCCTAGGGGCGAACACCGGGGAGCTGTTTTTT
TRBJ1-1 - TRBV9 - CASSVAQAPGGTEAFF TGTGCCAGCAGCGTAGCTCAGGCACCTGGAGGCACTGAAGCTTTCTTT
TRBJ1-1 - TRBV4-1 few CASSQQENTEAFF TGCGCCAGCAGCCAACAAGAGAACACTGAAGCTTTCTTT
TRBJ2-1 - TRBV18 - CASSPPVDSVTYNEQFF TGTGCCAGCTCACCACCGGTAGACAGCGTAACCTACAATGAGCAGTTCTTC
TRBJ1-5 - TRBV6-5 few CASSSDSHQPQHF TGTGCCAGCAGTTCGGACAGCCATCAGCCCCAGCATTTT
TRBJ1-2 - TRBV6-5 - CASSYSHSSYGYTF TGTGCCAGCAGTTACTCGCACAGCAGCTATGGCTACACCTTC
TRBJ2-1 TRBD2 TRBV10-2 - CASTRTSGSNNEQFF TGCGCCAGCACTCGGACTAGCGGGAGTAACAATGAGCAGTTCTTC
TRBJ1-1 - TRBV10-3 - CAISDRTANTEAFF TGTGCCATCAGTGATAGGACTGCTAACACTGAAGCTTTCTTT
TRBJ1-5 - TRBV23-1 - CASNQPQHF TGCGCCAGCAATCAGCCCCAGCATTTT
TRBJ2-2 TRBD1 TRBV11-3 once CASSPGQGGTGELFF TGTGCCAGCAGCCCTGGACAGGGTGGGACCGGGGAGCTGTTTTTT
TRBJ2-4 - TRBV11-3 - CASSLDGRLQYF TGTGCCAGCAGCTTGGACGGCCGTCTTCAGTACTTC
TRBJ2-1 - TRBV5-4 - CASSLGTFRGNEQFF TGTGCCAGCAGCTTGGGGACTTTCCGTGGCAATGAGCAGTTCTTC
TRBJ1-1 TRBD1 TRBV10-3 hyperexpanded CAITPTGGNTEAFF TGTGCCATCACCCCGACAGGGGGGAACACTGAAGCTTTCTTT
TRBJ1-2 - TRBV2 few CASTVRPNYGYTF TGTGCCAGCACTGTCAGGCCTAACTATGGCTACACCTTC
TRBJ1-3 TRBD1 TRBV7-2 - CASSLARQGRNTIYF TGTGCCAGCAGCTTAGCACGACAGGGAAGAAACACCATATATTTT
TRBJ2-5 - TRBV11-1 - CASSRRQVGETQYF TGTGCCAGCAGTCGAAGACAGGTTGGAGAGACCCAGTACTTC
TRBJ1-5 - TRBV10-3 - CAIGETNQPQHF TGTGCCATCGGAGAGACGAATCAGCCCCAGCATTTT
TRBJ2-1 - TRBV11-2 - CASSPGWGNEQFF TGTGCCAGCAGCCCAGGATGGGGCAATGAGCAGTTCTTC
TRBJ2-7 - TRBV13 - CASSQTVNSYEQYF TGTGCCAGCAGCCAGACAGTTAACAGTTACGAGCAGTACTTC
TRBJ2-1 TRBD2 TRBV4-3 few CASSQDSGSSYNEQFF TGCGCCAGCAGCCAGGATAGCGGGAGCTCCTACAATGAGCAGTTCTTC
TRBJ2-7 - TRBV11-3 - CASSLGSSYEQYF TGTGCCAGCAGCTTAGGCAGCTCCTACGAGCAGTACTTC
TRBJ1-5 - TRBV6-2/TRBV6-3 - CASSSRHSNQPQHF TGTGCCAGCAGTTCCAGACATAGCAATCAGCCCCAGCATTTT
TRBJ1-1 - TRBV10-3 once CAISESKGTEAFF TGTGCCATCAGTGAGTCGAAGGGCACTGAAGCTTTCTTT
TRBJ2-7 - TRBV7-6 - CASNQGVDDEQYF TGTGCCAGCAACCAAGGGGTGGACGACGAGCAGTACTTC
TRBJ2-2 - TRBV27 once CASSFNLRAGELFF TGTGCCAGCAGTTTTAACCTCCGTGCCGGGGAGCTGTTTTTT
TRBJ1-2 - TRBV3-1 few CASSQDREGGWGYTF TGTGCCAGCAGCCAAGATAGGGAGGGTGGATGGGGCTACACCTTC
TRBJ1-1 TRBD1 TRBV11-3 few CASSLDDRGWNTEAFF TGTGCCAGCAGCTTAGATGACAGGGGCTGGAACACTGAAGCTTTCTTT
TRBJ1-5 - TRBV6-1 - CASTFGRGQPQHF TGTGCCAGCACCTTTGGGAGGGGTCAGCCCCAGCATTTT
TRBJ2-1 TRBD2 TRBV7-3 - CASSLGTGGNEQFF TGTGCCAGCAGCTTGGGGACGGGGGGCAATGAGCAGTTCTTC
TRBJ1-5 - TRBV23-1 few CASSQVLSSAQHF TGCGCCAGCAGTCAAGTACTTAGCAGTGCCCAGCATTTT
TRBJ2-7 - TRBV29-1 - CSVTTGTNSYEQYF TGCAGCGTTACAACCGGGACAAACTCCTACGAGCAGTACTTC
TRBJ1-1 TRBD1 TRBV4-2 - CASSQDLAGGTEAFF TGTGCCAGCAGCCAAGATCTGGCAGGGGGCACTGAAGCTTTCTTT